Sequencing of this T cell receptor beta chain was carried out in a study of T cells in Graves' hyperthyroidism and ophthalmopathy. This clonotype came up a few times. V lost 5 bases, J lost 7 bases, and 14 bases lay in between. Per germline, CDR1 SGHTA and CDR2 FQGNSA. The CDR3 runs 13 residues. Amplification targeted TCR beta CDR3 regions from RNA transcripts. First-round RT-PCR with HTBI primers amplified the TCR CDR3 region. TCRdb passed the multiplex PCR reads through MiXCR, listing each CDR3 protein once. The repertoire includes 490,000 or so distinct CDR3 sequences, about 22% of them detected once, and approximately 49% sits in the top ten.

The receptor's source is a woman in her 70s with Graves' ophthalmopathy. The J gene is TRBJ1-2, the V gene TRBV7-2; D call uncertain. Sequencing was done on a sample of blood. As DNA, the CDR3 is TGTGCCAGCAGCCCCCCCCTCCCCGGTGGCTACACCTTC. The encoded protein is CASSPPLPGGYTF.